This T cell receptor beta chain was documented in a study of shared clonotypes between healthy human individuals (dated by TCRdb to between 2020 and 2021). Describing the broader study: The cohort comprised a couple of women and three men aged 18 to 49 years. For each donor, CD4 naive and CD4 memory were each run on three plates, CD8 naive on two plates, and CD8 memory on one plate. To estimate repertoire size and how much clonotypes are shared between individuals, the study performed deep sequencing of blood TCR repertoires from roughly five healthy adults. To increase sequencing depth and limit assay-specific biases, TCR repertoire library preparation and sequencing were carried out by different laboratories using diverse techniques. Per donor, leukapheresis produced somewhere between about 0.94 and 9 billion PBMCs.

Overall study results and their limits: Roughly 5.2% of naive CD4, 3.5% of naive CD8, 2.3% of memory CD4, and around 0.4% of memory CD8 clonotypes were shared across a few donors. Even with the large sequencing depth, rarefaction of the sorted-subset datasets indicated that sequencing was incomplete. Only blood was sampled, and tissue TCR repertoires likely differ from those in blood. Because the study included only a small number of donors, the genetic and exposure-history diversity represented was limited. Higher generation probabilities were observed for clonotypes shared by all four sorted-subset donors than for non-shared clonotypes. Estimated clonotype richness was generally larger for naive than for memory subsets. Pairwise subsampling indicated that sequencing depth was expected to affect the degree of clonotype sharing among donors.

Healthy HIV-negative adults with no recently reported acute infections or vaccinations were included as donors. All donors were Caucasian adults living in Nashville, Tennessee, USA. CD4+ T cells were enriched by magnetic negative selection; naive cells were then positively selected on CD45RA, and the negative fraction formed the memory subset. Blood was collected by leukapheresis, and PBMCs were isolated by Ficoll-Histopaque density gradient centrifugation and then cryopreserved in liquid nitrogen vapor phase. Analytical flow cytometry was used to check the purity and quantity of every magnetically sorted T cell population. Each sorted fraction had its genomic DNA isolated and then quantified by UV absorbance on a Nanodrop 2000c. Worth noting for this clone: The target of this receptor is not known. Per-nucleotide qualities are absent, and no much larger clonotype sits a single base away.

Using the deep immunoSEQ assay, TCR CDR3 regions were amplified from genomic DNA by multiplex PCR. Extracted genomic DNA from each cell subset was distributed evenly across all wells of several immunoSEQ 96-well plates, and each plate was treated as a replicate. Each replicate PCR for sorted subsets received roughly 0.2 ug genomic DNA, equal to 30,000 or so T cell genomes. Purified libraries were measured with a Qubit 3.0 fluorometer, size-checked on a Bioanalyzer 2100, and measured again with the KAPA Library Quantification kit. Every immunoSEQ 96-well plate was sequenced on a separate single-read 150-cycle Illumina NextSeq 550 flow cell. In the source study's methods: The immunoSEQ output contained only junctional sequences without quality scores, so filtering could not match that applied to full-length reads. To assign V/J genes and CDR3, sequences were annotated using PyIR, a Python wrapper for IgBLAST v1.9, with IMGT germline references. Reads with weak V/J assignments (E-value above 1e-6), missing CDR3, stop codons, out-of-frame junctions, or ambiguous translated residues were removed. V3J clonotypes were defined as sequences sharing the same inferred V gene, J gene, and CDR3 amino acid sequence. Percentage overlap between repertoires was calculated by dividing the number of shared unique clonotypes by the size of the smaller repertoire. Three approaches were used to assess repertoire richness: RTK rarefaction, the Chao1 estimator, and Recon v2.1 estimates of unobserved clonotypes. For all TCRbeta clonotypes obtained by the gDNA method from several donors, generation probabilities were computed with OLGA. Not all clones reach the TCRdb copy of this immuneACCESS table, which keeps in-frame sequences only. Checked studies attribute under half of the gap to unresolved V genes and leave the rest unexplained. That table is the source of V, J and clone size, and D and trimming were worked out from the DNA. The sample data list 2 million to 2.5 million clones, and roughly 90% of these were observed just once. The ten largest clones capture about 0.41% of the sample.

Input material: naive CD4+ T cells from PBMCs. The cell subset or site label on this specimen signifies: CD45RA+ positively selected. This TCR was recovered from a man between 18 and 35 years old in good health. Some clones in this sample may be carry-over from other donors' samples.

In nucleotides, the sequence is TGTGCCAGCAGCCCCACCGATAATCAGCCCCAGCATTTT. This translates into CASSPTDNQPQHF. The chain uses TRBV11-2 and TRBJ1-5; the D gene lacks a confident call. The junction shows trimming of 5 bases on V and 4 bases on J, plus 9 bases between the germline ends. The germline V gene encodes CDR1 SGHAT and CDR2 FQNNGV. The CDR3 holds 13 amino acids from the cysteine to the phenylalanine. Of all the DNA, just the CDR3 is kept, 39 bases in frame from base 1.